Given below is one T cell receptor (beta chain) in context. Its antigen is as yet unknown. Mouse gene names apply. The read finishes 1 residue shy of the CDR3 end, and the germline J gene is used to complete it. This sample is drawn from a study of tissue T cells after allogeneic stem cell transplantation. Study conclusions and caveats: Within patients, tissue anatomy strongly shaped TCR repertoire composition.

Using immunoSEQ multiplex PCR, the repertoire was profiled, and TCRdb retains in-frame clones only, with some absent. The sample includes over 40,000 clones, about three quarters of them seen just once. V lost 4 bases to trimming and J lost 0 bases, with 3 bases between them. The CDR3 length is 11 residues. Germline CDR1 reads SGHLS; CDR2 reads HYDKME. Sequencing input: sorted cells pooled from one or two spleens. The source of this sequence is a pool of C57BL/6 mice in good health. J is TRBJ2-7 and V is TRBV12-2; D not certain. CDR3 region: CASSFSYEQYF. The CDR3 bases that were read are TGTGCCAGCTCCTTCTCCTATGAACAGTAC.